The 4 T cell receptor beta chains below come from one sample, sequenced in a study of CD8 T cells in Susac syndrome. The authors reverse transcribed roughly 0.5 to 1 ug RNA with random hexamers. One entry per CDR3 protein results from TCRdb running MiXCR on the immunoSEQ multiplex PCR reads. The sample records roughly 200,000 distinct CDR3 sequences, about 95% being singletons. The sequencing input was CD4+ T cells from PBMCs. All receptors derive from a human donor in good health.

The V and J genes are TRBV20-1 and TRBJ2-1; 10 nucleotides match TRBD2. V shed 6 bases, J shed 0 bases, and the junction held 5 bases outside the gene matches. The CDR3 extends over 15 amino acids. The germline CDR1 and CDR2 sequences are DFQATT and SNEGSKA (reference sequence). The CDR3 nucleotides are TGCAGTGCAGGACTAGCGGTCAGCTCCTACAATGAGCAGTTCTTC. Protein: CSAGLAVSSYNEQFF.

V is TRBV2 and J is TRBJ1-4; D remains ambiguous. V was pared by 2 bases and J by 3 bases, with 7 bases between. The CDR3 length is 14 residues. The germline V gene has CDR1 SNHLY and CDR2 FYNNEI. The CDR3 here is CASSERRANEKLFF. DNA of the CDR3: TGTGCCAGCAGTGAACGGAGGGCTAATGAAAAACTGTTTTTT.

This rearrangement joins TRBV30 to TRBJ2-1, with D tentatively TRBD1 or TRBD2 (5 bases each). V was pared by 2 bases and J by 0 bases, with 11 bases between. CDR3 size: 15 residues. Germline V gene data show CDR1 as GTSNPN and CDR2 as SVGIG (reference sequence). CDR3 protein: CAWSLAGSSYNEQFF. In nucleotides, the CDR3 is TGTGCCTGGAGTTTGGCAGGGAGCTCCTACAATGAGCAGTTCTTC.

This clonotype occurred once. This chain joins TRBV6-6 and TRBJ1-2; D not resolved. From germline, CDR1 is MNHNY and CDR2 SVGAGI (reference sequence). V lost 7 bases, J lost 2 bases, and 8 bases lay in between. CDR3 size: 12 residues. The CDR3 protein is CASTRLNYGYTF. In DNA, the CDR3 is TGTGCCAGCACACGGTTAAACTATGGCTACACCTTC.